The 19 T cell receptor beta chains below were found in one sample sequenced in a study of cytomegalovirus exposure and HLA in healthy donors. Sequencing used immunoSEQ multiplex PCR; TCRdb keeps in-frame clones, though not all of them. The table lists roughly 75,000 clones, about 94% of them singletons. Sequenced: PBMCs. The receptor source for this set is a woman under 30 in good health and CMV-seronegative.

This rearrangement joins TRBV5-1 to TRBJ1-5; 10 bases align to TRBD1. Germline V gene lookup returns CDR1 SGHRS and CDR2 YFSETQ. The J segment lost 6 bases and the V segment lost 4 bases, leaving 7 bases of the junction unmatched. The CDR3 is 15 amino acids. This chain's CDR3 is CASSTGTGEPQPQHF. CDR3 bases: TGCGCCAGCAGCACAGGGACAGGGGAACCTCAGCCCCAGCATTTT.

The rearrangement links TRBV4-2 to TRBJ1-1; 10 bases align to TRBD1. Germline V lookup: CDR1 LGHNA, CDR2 YNFKEQ. Trimming at V came to 3 bases and at J to 5 bases, leaving 18 bases not matched to a gene. The CDR3 runs 19 residues. The CDR3 DNA is TGTGCCAGCAGCCATCGCACCACACTCCCGGGACAGGGGTTGACTGAAGCTTTCTTT. Amino acids: CASSHRTTLPGQGLTEAFF.

The V and J genes are TRBV28 and TRBJ1-2, with 10 bases matching TRBD1. This CDR3 has 16 amino acids. Unmatched junction bases numbered 9, after V lost 6 bases and J lost 2 bases. Germline V lookup: CDR1 MDHEN, CDR2 SYDVKM. The chain's CDR3 is CASSPPWDRGNYGYTF. The CDR3 DNA sequence: TGTGCCAGCAGCCCCCCCTGGGACAGGGGCAACTATGGCTACACCTTC.

J is TRBJ2-5 and V is TRBV5-1; 9 bases are shared with TRBD1. The V gene's germline CDR1 is SGHRS and CDR2 YFSETQ. V shed 4 bases and J 5 bases; nucleotides not matched to a gene: 6. The CDR3 is 14 residues long. CDR3 loop: CASSPQGARETQYF. The CDR3 bases are TGCGCCAGCAGCCCACAGGGGGCGCGGGAGACCCAGTACTTC.

The chain has TRBV7-9 and TRBJ1-2; possibly TRBD1 for D (6 bases). The germline CDR1 and CDR2 sequences are SEHNR and FQNEAQ (reference sequence). CDR3 size: 13 residues. V lost 4 bases, J lost 7 bases, and 13 bases lay in between. Here the CDR3 reads CASSSLQGFGYTF. CDR3 DNA: TGTGCCAGCAGCTCTCTACAGGGTTTTGGCTACACCTTC.

This chain links TRBV30 with TRBJ1-4; 7 positions match TRBD1. The CDR3 has 16 residues. Germline V gene sequence: CDR1 GTSNPN, CDR2 SVGIG (reference sequence). J lost 4 bases, V lost 3 bases, and 11 bases had no gene match. The CDR3 sequence is CAWSFNRGQSNEKLFF. CDR3 DNA: TGTGCCTGGAGCTTCAATAGGGGACAGAGTAATGAAAAACTGTTTTTT.

The chain has TRBV6-4 and TRBJ2-1; perhaps TRBD1 as D (5 bases). The CDR3 is 13 amino acids. V gave up 2 bases and J gave up 9 bases, with 11 bases separating them. CDR1 and CDR2 from the germline V gene are MRHNA and SNTAGT. For the CDR3, the DNA is TGTGCCAGCAGTGACCAGGGATTTGGTGAGCAGTTCTTC. It is translated as CASSDQGFGEQFF.

The chain joins TRBV10-3 to TRBJ2-7; 8 bases match TRBD1. The CDR3 extends over 14 amino acids. J gave up 1 base and V 4 bases, and 3 bases lay outside the gene matches. Per germline, CDR1 ENHRY and CDR2 SYGVKD. Here the CDR3 DNA reads TGTGCCATCAGTGCCACAGGGGGTTCCTACGAGCAGTACTTC. Encoded protein: CAISATGGSYEQYF.

J is TRBJ2-7 and V is TRBV15; D not certain. The germline V and J ends were trimmed by 5 bases and 1 base, with 6 bases remaining between them. CDR1 and CDR2 (germline): LNHNV, YYDKDF (reference sequence). This CDR3 has 12 residues. CDR3: CATSDSSYEQYF. CDR3 nucleotide sequence: TGTGCCACCAGCGACTCGTCCTACGAGCAGTACTTC.

The chain couples TRBV29-1 to TRBJ2-3; D is ambiguous. V was clipped by 3 bases and J by 3 bases, with 4 bases between them. This CDR3 contains 11 residues. The germline gives CDR1 SQVTM, CDR2 ANQGSEA. The CDR3 region has the DNA TGCAGCGTTGACAGGACAGATACGCAGTATTTT. It translates to CSVDRTDTQYF.

This chain joins TRBV7-6 and TRBJ1-6; D might be TRBD1 (5 bases). CDR3 length equals 15 residues. Germline loops: CDR1 SGHVS, CDR2 FNYEAQ. The germline V and J ends were trimmed by 1 base and 8 bases, with 12 bases remaining between them. CDR3 in amino acids: CASSLDPGRDSPLHF. As DNA, the CDR3 is TGTGCCAGCAGCTTAGACCCAGGGAGGGATTCACCCCTCCACTTT.

The rearrangement uses TRBV28 and TRBJ2-1; 8 nucleotides match TRBD1. The CDR3 consists of 16 residues. With 4 bases clipped from V and 4 bases from J, the junction kept 9 bases outside the gene matches. Germline V gives CDR1 MDHEN, CDR2 SYDVKM. The CDR3 DNA reads TGTGCCAGCAGTTCCCCTACCGGGACAGGTTACAATGAGCAGTTCTTC. Its protein product is CASSSPTGTGYNEQFF.

This CDR3 reads CASSPKETGNYEQYF. In DNA, the CDR3 is TGTGCCAGCTCACCAAAGGAAACAGGGAACTACGAGCAGTACTTC. J is TRBJ2-7 and V is TRBV18, with D maybe TRBD1 (6 bases). This CDR3 contains 15 residues. Between the trimmed V and J ends, which lost 2 bases and 3 bases, there was a span of 14 bases. Looked up from germline, CDR1 is KGHSH and CDR2 is LQKENI.

The V gene is TRBV30, the J gene TRBJ1-5; no clear D gene. Germline CDR1 GTSNPN, CDR2 SVGIG (reference sequence). This CDR3 contains 14 residues. With 0 bases removed from V and 4 bases from J, the gap between germline ends came to 10 bases. CDR3 DNA: TGTGCCTGGAGTGTAGGACGGGGAAATCAGCCCCAGCATTTT. Translation gives CAWSVGRGNQPQHF.

This rearrangement joins TRBV6-5 to TRBJ2-7; 12 bases are shared with TRBD2. Losses at the gene ends were 0 bases for V and 3 bases for J; bases not matched to a gene: 0. The CDR3 has 15 residues. Germline-derived CDR1 and CDR2 are MNHEY and SVGAGI. The CDR3 bases are TGTGCCAGCAGTTACTCACTAGCGGGAGGCTACGAGCAGTACTTC. Its translation is CASSYSLAGGYEQYF.

This clone appeared a single time. The chain links TRBV9 to TRBJ2-7; 7 bases fit TRBD2. With V trimmed by 4 bases and J by 1 base, 5 bases remained unmatched. This CDR3 spans 14 amino acids. Germline V CDR1 and CDR2: SGDLS, YYNGEE. This CDR3 is CASSTDGGSYEQYF. CDR3 DNA: TGTGCCAGCAGCACCGACGGGGGGTCCTACGAGCAGTACTTC. The whole variable domain, remainder taken from reference TRBV9 and TRBJ2-7, is DSGVTQTPKHLITATGQRVTLRCSPRSGDLSVYWYQQSLDQGLQFLIQYYNGEERAKGNILERFSAQQFPDLHSELNLSSLELGDSALYFCASSTDGGSYEQYFGPGTRLTVT.

The table lists this clone with a count of one. J is TRBJ2-3 and V is TRBV7-3, with 11 bases fitting TRBD2. Germline CDR1 and CDR2: SGHTA and FQGTGA. The ends lost 5 bases at V and 5 bases at J; junction bases unmatched: 6. CDR3 length: 15 residues. This CDR3 is CASSLAGLAGDTQYF. CDR3 nucleotides: TGTGCCAGCAGCCTAGCAGGACTAGCGGGAGATACGCAGTATTTT.

The J gene is TRBJ2-1, the V gene TRBV29-1; maybe TRBD1 (7 bases). Trimming pared 5 bases from V and 5 bases from J, leaving 16 bases between. Germline loops: CDR1 SQVTM, CDR2 ANQGSEA. The CDR3 consists of 14 residues. The CDR3 DNA is TGCAGCGTTTCTCGGGGGACAGTAAACAATGAGCAGTTCTTC. This gives the protein CSVSRGTVNNEQFF.

Turning to this clone: The junction differs from germline at one of its ends, possibly a read error. CDR3 region: CASSLAGATGELFF. In DNA form, the CDR3 reads TGTGCTAGCAGCTTAGCGGGGGCCACCGGGGAGCTGTTTTTT. The V call is TRBV7-7, the J call TRBJ2-2, with 9 bases aligning to TRBD2. CDR3 length: 14 amino acids. Germline assignment: CDR1 SSHAT and CDR2 FNYEAQ (reference sequence).